This T cell receptor (beta chain) was observed in a study of OX40 agonist ivuxolimab in advanced cancers. Blood samples were obtained at baseline, cycle 4 day 1, and cycle 7 day 1. This clone appeared a single time. The target antigen is unknown. General study points: Some nonresponders likewise displayed low normalized T-cell clonal expansion. Clonal expansion was seen in CD4+ and CD8+ blood T cells by week 6 at 0.1 to 3.0 mg/kg. Among T cells, CD8+ cells averaged more expanded clones than CD4+ cells.

The CDR3 is made up of 15 amino acids. V was cut by 7 bases and J by 1 base, with 14 bases left in between. Germline-derived CDR1 and CDR2 are MNHNS and SASEGT. Repertoires were generated with immunoSEQ multiplex PCR, while TCRdb's copy carries only in-frame clones and drops some. This table holds 77,000 or so clones, 90% found once. The receptor was derived from an adult with an advanced solid tumor such as melanoma, head and neck, liver or kidney cancer. The gene calls are TRBV6-1 and TRBJ1-3, with TRBD1 as a possible D gene (5 bases). The specimen comprised CD4+ or CD8+ T cells sorted from blood, sampled in a trial of the OX40 agonist ivuxolimab. The CDR3 sequence is CASTVGEFSGNTIYF. CDR3 in DNA: TGTGCCAGCACTGTAGGGGAATTTTCTGGAAACACCATATATTTT.